Presented here are 7 T cell receptor beta chains from one specimen sequenced in a study of CD8+CD57+ T cells in acquired aplastic anemia. Genomic DNA acted as the template from which TCR beta VDJ combination and CDR3 sequence profiling were carried out. TCRdb re-called the reads through MiXCR, storing one row per CDR3 protein. The repertoire holds approximately 300,000 distinct CDR3 sequences, with approximately 57% as singletons. The patients chosen for sequencing had shown expansion of CD8+CD57+ cells (detected by flow cytometry). Sequences were obtained from sorted CD4+, CD8+, or CD8+CD57+ T cells (not recorded which) from PBMCs. Source of these receptors: a human donor with aplastic anemia.

This chain connects TRBV7-9 to TRBJ2-7; a weak D match, TRBD1 (6 bases). V was pared by 5 bases and J by 0 bases, with 17 bases between. The CDR3 extends over 16 amino acids. Germline V gene sequence: CDR1 SEHNR, CDR2 FQNEAQ (reference sequence). This CDR3 reads CASSHDPQGHSYEQYF. The CDR3 region has the DNA TGTGCCAGCAGCCACGACCCACAGGGCCACTCCTACGAGCAGTACTTC.

This clonotype has a handful of counts. This chain uses TRBV7-9 with TRBJ2-7; D is unclear. CDR3 length equals 15 residues. V shed 5 bases and J shed 8 bases, with 22 bases lying between them. The germline CDR1 and CDR2 sequences are SEHNR and FQNEAQ (reference sequence). The CDR3 sequence is CASSASGFDTAKQYF. The CDR3 region has the DNA TGTGCCAGCAGCGCGTCGGGTTTCGACACCGCGAAGCAGTACTTC.

V gene TRBV2 combines with J gene TRBJ2-1, with no clear D. This CDR3 has 12 amino acids. V was clipped by 3 bases and J by 8 bases, with 8 bases between them. Germline CDR1 reads SNHLY; CDR2 reads FYNNEI. CDR3 residues: CASSDASHEQFF. As DNA, the CDR3 is TGTGCCAGCAGTGATGCGAGCCATGAGCAGTTCTTC. The full variable domain, completed using reference TRBV2 and TRBJ2-1, is EPEVTQTPSHQVTQMGQEVILRCVPISNHLYFYWYRQILGQKVEFLVSFYNNEISEKSEIFDDQFSVERPDGSNFTLKIRSTKLEDSAMYFCASSDASHEQFFGPGTRLTVL.

The CDR3 region is CASSRLGQGASGANVLTF. CDR3 in DNA: TGTGCCAGTAGTAGACTGGGGCAGGGTGCGTCTGGGGCCAACGTCCTGACTTTC. The V call is TRBV19, the J call TRBJ2-6, with D possibly TRBD1 on 5 matching bases. The CDR3 runs 18 residues. Germline V gives CDR1 LNHDA, CDR2 SQIVND (reference sequence). With 4 bases removed from V and 1 base from J, the gap between germline ends came to 17 bases. The full variable domain, rest sourced from reference TRBV19 and TRBJ2-6, is DGGITQSPKYLFRKEGQNVTLSCEQNLNHDAMYWYRQDPGQGLRLIYYSQIVNDFQKGDIAEGYSVSREKKESFPLTVTSAQKNPTAFYLCASSRLGQGASGANVLTFGAGSRLTVL.

V usage is TRBV20-1 and J usage is TRBJ1-2; TRBD1 matches 11 bases. CDR1 is DFQATT and CDR2 is SNEGSKA in the germline V gene (reference sequence). The CDR3 loop spans 14 amino acids. The V and J ends lost 8 bases and 4 bases, in that order; junction bases with no gene match: 9. CDR3 coding DNA: TGCAGTTACTCGAGGACAGGGGGCACCTATGGCTACACCTTC. Protein: CSYSRTGGTYGYTF.

This clonotype was found once. The rearrangement joins TRBV12-3 or TRBV12-4 to TRBJ2-7; 9 positions agree with TRBD1. The V gene end was trimmed by 7 bases and the J gene end by 2 bases; junction bases not matched to a gene: 6. The CDR3 length is 14 residues. DNA of the CDR3: TGTGCCAGCACACAGGGGGCGAGAACCTACGAGCAGTACTTC. It encodes CASTQGARTYEQYF.

This clonotype was recorded a few times. The rearrangement joins TRBV7-3 to TRBJ2-1; D is uncertain. The germline V gene encodes CDR1 SGHTA and CDR2 FQGTGA. The CDR3 contains 15 residues. The V gene lost 1 base and the J gene lost 0 bases, with 7 bases spanning the gap. CDR3 bases: TGTGCCAGCAGCTTAATTGGCAGCTCCTACAATGAGCAGTTCTTC. Translation gives CASSLIGSSYNEQFF.